This TCR beta chain appears in the sequencing data of a study of siplizumab effects on memory and regulatory T cells. Study-level findings and limits: Siplizumab significantly lowered the alloreactive sequences that could be traced to unstimulated CD4+ memory cells. Reactions containing siplizumab showed mappable alloreactive CD4+ clones averaging roughly 70% Treg-derived, versus about 28% in controls.

Comments on this clone: Its antigen is unknown.

Sequenced by immunoSEQ multiplex PCR; TCRdb stores in-frame clones only, minus some. This sample has 92,000 or so clones, with around 89% found just once. The CDR3 is made up of 15 amino acids. Losses at the gene ends were 6 bases for V and 7 bases for J; bases not matched to a gene: 7. The germline V gene encodes CDR1 SGHDN and CDR2 FVKESK. Material: CD4+ T cells sorted from blood. The chain has TRBV14 and TRBJ2-1, with 12 bases that match TRBD2. The receptor was derived from a human donor in good health. The CDR3: CASRGLAGGPNEQFF. CDR3 bases: TGTGCCAGCAGAGGGCTAGCGGGAGGGCCGAATGAGCAGTTCTTC.